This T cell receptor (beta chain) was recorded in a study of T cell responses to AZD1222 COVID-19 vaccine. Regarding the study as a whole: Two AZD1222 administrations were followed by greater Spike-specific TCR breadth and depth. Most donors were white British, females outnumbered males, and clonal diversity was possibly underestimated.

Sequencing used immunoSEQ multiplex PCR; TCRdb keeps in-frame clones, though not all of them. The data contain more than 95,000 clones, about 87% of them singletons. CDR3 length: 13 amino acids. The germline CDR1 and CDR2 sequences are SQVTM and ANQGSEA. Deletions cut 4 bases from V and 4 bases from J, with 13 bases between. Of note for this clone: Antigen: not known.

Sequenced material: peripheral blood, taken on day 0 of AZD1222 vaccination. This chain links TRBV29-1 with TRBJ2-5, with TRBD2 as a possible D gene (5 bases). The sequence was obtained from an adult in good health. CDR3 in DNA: TGCAGCGTTGTCCTAGCAGTGGGAGAGACCCAGTACTTC. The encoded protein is CSVVLAVGETQYF.